Listed below are T cell receptor beta chains from one sample, sequenced in a study of radiotherapy plus CTLA-4 blockade in lung cancer. Using immunoSEQ multiplex PCR, the repertoire was profiled, and TCRdb retains in-frame clones only, with some absent. The data show tens of thousands of clones, with about 86% seen just once and 22% held by the top ten. The sequenced sample was peripheral blood, obtained from a patient treated with radiotherapy plus ipilimumab. The receptors shown here come from a human donor with non-small cell lung cancer whose response to radiotherapy plus ipilimumab could not be evaluated. Each CDR3 is given with its conserved first and last residue. Fields, in order: V gene, D gene, J gene, clone size, CDR3 DNA, CDR3 protein. D genes are given only for firm matches. A row's size may be missing; if present it is once, few, many or a size class.

V gene: TRBV19; D gene: .; J gene: TRBJ2-5; clone size: .; CDR3 DNA: TGTGCCAGTAGTATAGCCCTCCGGTACCAAGAGACCCAGTACTTC; CDR3 protein: CASSIALRYQETQYF
V gene: TRBV28; D gene: .; J gene: TRBJ1-5; clone size: .; CDR3 DNA: TGTGCCAGCGGCGACGGAGCCAATCAGCCCCAGCATTTT; CDR3 protein: CASGDGANQPQHF
V gene: TRBV9; D gene: .; J gene: TRBJ2-1; clone size: few; CDR3 DNA: TGTGCCAGCAGCTCCCGGGATTACAATGAGCAGTTCTTC; CDR3 protein: CASSSRDYNEQFF
V gene: TRBV10-1; D gene: TRBD2; J gene: TRBJ2-3; clone size: .; CDR3 DNA: TGCGCCAGCAGTGAAACGGGGACTAGCGGGAGGGATACGCAGTATTTT; CDR3 protein: CASSETGTSGRDTQYF
V gene: TRBV28; D gene: .; J gene: TRBJ2-7; clone size: .; CDR3 DNA: TGTGCCAGCAGCCGCCGGTTAACAGACTACGAGCAGTACTTC; CDR3 protein: CASSRRLTDYEQYF
V gene: TRBV5-1; D gene: TRBD2; J gene: TRBJ2-7; clone size: .; CDR3 DNA: TGCGCCAGCAGCTTGGTCCCCGGCGGGGGGGGCGAGCAGTACTTC; CDR3 protein: CASSLVPGGGGEQYF
V gene: TRBV5-6; D gene: TRBD2; J gene: TRBJ2-7; clone size: .; CDR3 DNA: TGTGCCAGCAGCTTGGGGCTAGCGGGAGGGTCTTACGAGCAGTACTTC; CDR3 protein: CASSLGLAGGSYEQYF
V gene: TRBV5-1; D gene: TRBD1; J gene: TRBJ1-2; clone size: .; CDR3 DNA: TGCGCCAGCAGCGAGGGGGCCCAGGGGGCGTATGGCTACACCTTC; CDR3 protein: CASSEGAQGAYGYTF
V gene: TRBV28; D gene: .; J gene: TRBJ1-3; clone size: few; CDR3 DNA: TGTGCCAGCAGTTTAGGGACATGGGGAAACACCATATATTTT; CDR3 protein: CASSLGTWGNTIYF
V gene: TRBV5-1; D gene: .; J gene: TRBJ2-5; clone size: .; CDR3 DNA: TGCGCCAGCAGCTTGCCAGGGGAGGAGACCCAGTACTTC; CDR3 protein: CASSLPGEETQYF
V gene: TRBV19; D gene: .; J gene: TRBJ1-1; clone size: .; CDR3 DNA: TGTGCCAGTAGTACCTGGACAGTGCACCACACTGAAGCTTTCTTT; CDR3 protein: CASSTWTVHHTEAFF
V gene: TRBV29-1; D gene: TRBD2; J gene: TRBJ2-3; clone size: .; CDR3 DNA: TGCAGCGTTGGAGCGGGAGCTGGAGATACGCAGTATTTT; CDR3 protein: CSVGAGAGDTQYF
V gene: TRBV2; D gene: TRBD1; J gene: TRBJ1-1; clone size: .; CDR3 DNA: TGTGCCAGCAGTGAGGTAGGGGGCTGGACTGAAGCTTTCTTT; CDR3 protein: CASSEVGGWTEAFF
V gene: TRBV4-1; D gene: TRBD2; J gene: TRBJ2-5; clone size: .; CDR3 DNA: TGCGCCAGCAGCCAAGAAGGCGGGAGGGTGGGGGAGACCCAGTACTTC; CDR3 protein: CASSQEGGRVGETQYF
V gene: TRBV6-4; D gene: .; J gene: TRBJ1-1; clone size: .; CDR3 DNA: TGTGCCAGCGAAGTCGGGCCAGGGGCGAACACTGAAGCTTTCTTT; CDR3 protein: CASEVGPGANTEAFF
V gene: TRBV4-2; D gene: .; J gene: TRBJ2-3; clone size: .; CDR3 DNA: TGTGCCAGCAGCCAGCTGACAGGCCGCAACACAGATACGCAGTATTTT; CDR3 protein: CASSQLTGRNTDTQYF
V gene: TRBV10-3; D gene: TRBD1; J gene: TRBJ1-2; clone size: .; CDR3 DNA: TGTGCCATCAGCACCGGGACAGGGAATGGCTACACCTTC; CDR3 protein: CAISTGTGNGYTF
V gene: TRBV29-1; D gene: TRBD1; J gene: TRBJ2-7; clone size: .; CDR3 DNA: TGCAGCGGTTTATCCGGGACAGGGGGCACCTACGAGCAGTACTTC; CDR3 protein: CSGLSGTGGTYEQYF
V gene: TRBV18; D gene: TRBD1; J gene: TRBJ1-3; clone size: .; CDR3 DNA: TGTGCCAGCTCACAGGACAGGACGGCCAGAAACACCATATATTTT; CDR3 protein: CASSQDRTARNTIYF
V gene: TRBV11-3; D gene: .; J gene: TRBJ2-1; clone size: .; CDR3 DNA: TGTGCCAGCAGCCCCGACCGCCCCGGAGGGAATGAGCAGTTCTTC; CDR3 protein: CASSPDRPGGNEQFF
V gene: TRBV7-6; D gene: .; J gene: TRBJ1-4; clone size: .; CDR3 DNA: TGTGCCAGCAGCTTAGGAGGGTTTAATGAAAAACTGTTTTTT; CDR3 protein: CASSLGGFNEKLFF
V gene: TRBV19; D gene: TRBD2; J gene: TRBJ2-1; clone size: .; CDR3 DNA: TGTGCCACCACAGCGGGGAGCTCCTACAATGAGCAGTTCTTC; CDR3 protein: CATTAGSSYNEQFF
V gene: TRBV10-3; D gene: TRBD2; J gene: TRBJ2-1; clone size: .; CDR3 DNA: TGTGCCATCAGGGGAGGCGGGAGGGCGGGGGATGAGCAGTTCTTC; CDR3 protein: CAIRGGGRAGDEQFF
V gene: TRBV5-4; D gene: .; J gene: TRBJ2-1; clone size: .; CDR3 DNA: TGTGCCAGCAGCTCGCATACAAGAAGCTCCTACAATGAGCAGTTCTTC; CDR3 protein: CASSSHTRSSYNEQFF
V gene: TRBV19; D gene: TRBD2; J gene: TRBJ2-7; clone size: .; CDR3 DNA: TGTGCCAGTAGTATGGGGCTAGCGGGAGCCTACGAGCAGTACTTC; CDR3 protein: CASSMGLAGAYEQYF
V gene: TRBV27; D gene: TRBD1; J gene: TRBJ1-5; clone size: .; CDR3 DNA: TGTGCCAGCAGCCAGCGACAGGGTCAGCCCCAGCATTTT; CDR3 protein: CASSQRQGQPQHF
V gene: TRBV5-4; D gene: TRBD2; J gene: TRBJ2-2; clone size: .; CDR3 DNA: TGTGCCAGCAGCTTGTTAGCGGGGACTGGTAGCACCGGGGAGCTGTTTTTT; CDR3 protein: CASSLLAGTGSTGELFF
V gene: TRBV19; D gene: TRBD1; J gene: TRBJ2-1; clone size: .; CDR3 DNA: TGTGCCAGTAGACAGGGGGTATCCTACAATGAGCAGTTCTTC; CDR3 protein: CASRQGVSYNEQFF
V gene: TRBV5-1; D gene: .; J gene: TRBJ1-4; clone size: .; CDR3 DNA: TGCGCCAGCGAAACAGGGAATAATGAAAAACTGTTTTTT; CDR3 protein: CASETGNNEKLFF
V gene: TRBV4-1; D gene: .; J gene: TRBJ1-6; clone size: .; CDR3 DNA: TGCGCCAGCAGCCAAGATCAATTGAGCTCCTATAATTCACCCCTCCACTTT; CDR3 protein: CASSQDQLSSYNSPLHF
V gene: TRBV7-6; D gene: TRBD1; J gene: TRBJ1-1; clone size: .; CDR3 DNA: TGTGCCAGCACCCCCGGGACAGGGAAAAAAAACACTGAAGCTTTCTTT; CDR3 protein: CASTPGTGKKNTEAFF
V gene: TRBV28; D gene: .; J gene: TRBJ2-3; clone size: .; CDR3 DNA: TGTGCCAGCAGCCCCCCTCCCACAGATACGCAGTATTTT; CDR3 protein: CASSPPPTDTQYF
V gene: TRBV5-1; D gene: TRBD2; J gene: TRBJ2-7; clone size: .; CDR3 DNA: TGCGCCAGCAGCTCTGCGGGAGGAAGCGAGCAGTACTTC; CDR3 protein: CASSSAGGSEQYF
V gene: TRBV5-1; D gene: TRBD1; J gene: TRBJ1-2; clone size: .; CDR3 DNA: TGCGCCAGCACCACCGGGCAGGGGGCTTTTGGCTACACCTTC; CDR3 protein: CASTTGQGAFGYTF
V gene: TRBV2; D gene: .; J gene: TRBJ2-5; clone size: .; CDR3 DNA: TGTGCCAGCAGGGGCGGAGGACAGATAGGGACCCAGTACTTC; CDR3 protein: CASRGGGQIGTQYF
V gene: TRBV4-3; D gene: TRBD2; J gene: TRBJ2-1; clone size: .; CDR3 DNA: TGCGCCAGCAGCCCGGGACTAGCGGGGGCCTACAATGAGCAGTTCTTC; CDR3 protein: CASSPGLAGAYNEQFF
V gene: TRBV13; D gene: .; J gene: TRBJ2-7; clone size: .; CDR3 DNA: TGTGCCAGCAGCTTCGAGGGGGGGGCCTCCTACGAGCAGTACTTC; CDR3 protein: CASSFEGGASYEQYF
V gene: TRBV28; D gene: .; J gene: TRBJ1-5; clone size: .; CDR3 DNA: TGTGCCAGCTCCCCCAGGAATCAGCCCCAGCATTTT; CDR3 protein: CASSPRNQPQHF
V gene: TRBV5-4; D gene: TRBD1; J gene: TRBJ2-7; clone size: .; CDR3 DNA: TGTGCCAGCAGCGGACAGGGGAGGACCTACGAGCAGTACTTC; CDR3 protein: CASSGQGRTYEQYF
V gene: TRBV28; D gene: .; J gene: TRBJ1-4; clone size: .; CDR3 DNA: TGTGCCAGCAGTTTTTGGGCCGCAACTAATGAAAAACTGTTTTTT; CDR3 protein: CASSFWAATNEKLFF
V gene: TRBV5-6; D gene: TRBD1; J gene: TRBJ2-5; clone size: .; CDR3 DNA: TGTGCCAGCAGCTTGGCCTCGACAGGGGGGCAGGAGACCCAGTACTTC; CDR3 protein: CASSLASTGGQETQYF
V gene: TRBV4-1; D gene: TRBD1; J gene: TRBJ2-6; clone size: .; CDR3 DNA: TGCGCCAGCAGCCAAACCGGGACAGGGGTTGGGGCCAACGTCCTGACTTTC; CDR3 protein: CASSQTGTGVGANVLTF
V gene: TRBV11-2; D gene: .; J gene: TRBJ1-1; clone size: .; CDR3 DNA: TGTGCCAGCAGCTTAGGATCCGGGTTGGACACTGAAGCTTTCTTT; CDR3 protein: CASSLGSGLDTEAFF
V gene: TRBV18; D gene: TRBD2; J gene: TRBJ2-7; clone size: few; CDR3 DNA: TGTGCCAGCTCACCCCCCAGTGGGGGAGCGGGGGCCTACGAGCAGTACTTC; CDR3 protein: CASSPPSGGAGAYEQYF
V gene: TRBV11-3; D gene: TRBD2; J gene: TRBJ2-1; clone size: .; CDR3 DNA: TGTGCCAGCAGCCCCGGACTAGTGGCCTACAATGAGCAGTTCTTC; CDR3 protein: CASSPGLVAYNEQFF
V gene: TRBV27; D gene: .; J gene: TRBJ2-3; clone size: .; CDR3 DNA: TGTGCCAGCAGTCCAGGCGCAGATACGCAGTATTTT; CDR3 protein: CASSPGADTQYF
V gene: TRBV6-1; D gene: TRBD1; J gene: TRBJ2-2; clone size: once; CDR3 DNA: TGTGCCAGCAGTGGGACAGGGGGATGGAGGACCGGGGAGCTGTTTTTT; CDR3 protein: CASSGTGGWRTGELFF
V gene: TRBV7-6; D gene: .; J gene: TRBJ1-1; clone size: .; CDR3 DNA: TGTGCCAGCAGCCGGGAGGGAGGGGTGAACACTGAAGCTTTCTTT; CDR3 protein: CASSREGGVNTEAFF
V gene: TRBV19; D gene: TRBD2; J gene: TRBJ2-5; clone size: once; CDR3 DNA: TGTGCCAGTAGCGAGACTAGCGGGGGGGCCAGGAGGGAGACCCAGTACTTC; CDR3 protein: CASSETSGGARRETQYF
V gene: TRBV5-4; D gene: TRBD1; J gene: TRBJ1-2; clone size: .; CDR3 DNA: TGTGCCAGCAGCCTACAGGGGAACTATGGCTACACCTTC; CDR3 protein: CASSLQGNYGYTF
V gene: TRBV7-2; D gene: TRBD2; J gene: TRBJ2-3; clone size: .; CDR3 DNA: TGTGCCAGCAGCTTACCAGCGGGGTTAACAGATACGCAGTATTTT; CDR3 protein: CASSLPAGLTDTQYF
V gene: TRBV11-2; D gene: TRBD1; J gene: TRBJ2-7; clone size: .; CDR3 DNA: TGTGCCAGCAGAGCCAGGACAGGGGACACAGGCGAGCAGTACTTC; CDR3 protein: CASRARTGDTGEQYF
V gene: TRBV7-2; D gene: .; J gene: TRBJ2-3; clone size: .; CDR3 DNA: TGTGCCAGCAGCTTAGATAGTCCGTCTAGCACAGATACGCAGTATTTT; CDR3 protein: CASSLDSPSSTDTQYF
V gene: TRBV2; D gene: TRBD1; J gene: TRBJ1-2; clone size: .; CDR3 DNA: TGTGCCAGCAGGGTGGAAAGGCAAAGGACAGGCAAAGGCTACACCTTC; CDR3 protein: CASRVERQRTGKGYTF